This T cell receptor beta chain came from a study of immune evolution from preneoplasia to lung adenocarcinoma. Study-level findings and limits: Clonality was highest in normal lung, lower in later-stage lesions apparently. Normal lung had the highest top T cell clone frequencies.

This clone was found once. Antigen: not known. Some clones are missing from TCRdb's copy, which holds only in-frame ones; the method was immunoSEQ multiplex PCR. The repertoire holds around 3,200 clones, with around three quarters as singletons. V lost 1 base and J lost 0, with 12 bases in between. Germline V gene data show CDR1 as SGHAT and CDR2 as FQNNGV. The CDR3 is 16 residues long. The sequencing sample was made of FFPE adjacent normal lung tissue. The chain uses TRBV11-2 and TRBJ1-1; D unresolved. The receptor's source is a donor aged 70 or over with lung adenocarcinoma. The CDR3 is CASSLVIGLMNTEAFF. The CDR3 nucleotides are TGTGCCAGCAGCTTAGTTATTGGGCTAATGAACACTGAAGCTTTCTTT.